The 5 T cell receptor beta chains below were found in one sample sequenced in a study of Tregs in tolerant kidney transplant recipients (dated by TCRdb to about 2019). Receptors were amplified or captured by the immunoSEQ multiplex PCR assay. TCRdb retrieved this table from immuneACCESS and kept in-frame rearrangements only. Not all clones are present; in checked studies, unresolved V genes account for under half, and no reason is known for the remainder. This sample gives about 240,000 clones in total; approximately 84% of them show up just once. The top ten clones comprise under 0.65% of the sample. Source material: CD4+ T cells from blood. These receptors all stem from a human donor in good health.

V usage is TRBV6-1 and J usage is TRBJ2-7; possibly TRBD1 or TRBD2 for D (5 bases each). The CDR3 contains 15 residues. The V end was cut by 6 bases, the J end by 2 bases, with 17 bases between. CDR1 and CDR2 (germline): MNHNS, SASEGT. The CDR3 nucleotides are TGTGCCAGCAGATCGGTCATGACGGGGCCCTACGAGCAGTACTTC. Translation: CASRSVMTGPYEQYF.

The CDR3 region has the DNA TGTGCCAGCAGCGTAGATCCGAAGGGCTACGAGCAGTACTTC. Translated, it gives CASSVDPKGYEQYF. The chain combines TRBV9 with TRBJ2-7; D not resolved. This CDR3 comprises 14 residues. Germline V gene sequence: CDR1 SGDLS, CDR2 YYNGEE. Trimming stripped 0 bases from V and 3 bases from J, with 10 bases between.

In the case of this clone: Other DNA sequences from this sample encode an identical CDR3 as well. J is TRBJ2-7 and V is TRBV7-9, with D maybe TRBD1 (6 bases). Trimming took 1 base from V and 3 from J, leaving 7 bases between them. Germline V lookup: CDR1 SEHNR, CDR2 FQNEAQ (reference sequence). This CDR3 region has 13 residues. CDR3 amino acids: CASSLGGGYEQYF. In DNA, the CDR3 is TGTGCCAGCAGCTTAGGAGGGGGCTACGAGCAGTACTTC.

This clone was observed a few times. CDR3 DNA sequence: TGCGCCAGCAGCGCTCCAGCAGGGGGGGCCTATGGCTACACCTTC. Its protein is CASSAPAGGAYGYTF. The chain has TRBV4-1 and TRBJ1-2; 7 nucleotides agree with TRBD1. The V gene's germline CDR1 is MGHRA and CDR2 YSYEKL. The CDR3 is 15 residues long. The trim removed 5 bases at V and 4 bases at J, leaving 10 bases unmatched.

CDR3 in DNA: TGTGCCAGCAGCCCTGCCTCAACTAATGAAAAACTGTTTTTT. Its translation: CASSPASTNEKLFF. The chain is built from TRBV7-2 and TRBJ1-4; D is undetermined. Trimming shortened V by 5 bases and J by 0 bases, and 7 bases separated the two germline ends. CDR1 is SGHTA, CDR2 FQGNSA, per germline. This CDR3 contains 14 residues.